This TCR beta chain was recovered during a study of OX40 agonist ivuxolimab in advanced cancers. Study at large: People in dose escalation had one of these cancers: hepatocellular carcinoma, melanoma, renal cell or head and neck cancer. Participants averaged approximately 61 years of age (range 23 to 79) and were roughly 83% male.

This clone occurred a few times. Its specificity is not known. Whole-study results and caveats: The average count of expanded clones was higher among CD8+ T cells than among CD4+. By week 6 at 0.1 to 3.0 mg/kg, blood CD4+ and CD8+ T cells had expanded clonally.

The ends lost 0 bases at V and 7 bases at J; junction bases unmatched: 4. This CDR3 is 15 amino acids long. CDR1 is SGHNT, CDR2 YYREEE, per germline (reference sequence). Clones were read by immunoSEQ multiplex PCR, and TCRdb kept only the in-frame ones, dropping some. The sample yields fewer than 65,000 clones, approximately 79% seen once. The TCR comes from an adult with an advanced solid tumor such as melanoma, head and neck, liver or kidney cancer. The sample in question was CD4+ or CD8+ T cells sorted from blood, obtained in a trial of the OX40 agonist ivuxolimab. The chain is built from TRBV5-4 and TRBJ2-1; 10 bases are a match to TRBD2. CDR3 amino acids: CASSLASGSENEQFF. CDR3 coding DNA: TGTGCCAGCAGCTTGGCTAGCGGGAGCGAGAATGAGCAGTTCTTC.